Below are 19 T cell receptor beta chains sequenced from a single sample in a study of cytotoxic CD8 clonotypes in ibrutinib-treated CLL (dated by TCRdb to 2020 to 2022). Per the publication, the time point label means: approximately 11 months on ibrutinib. The protocol used for the library was the immunoSEQ multiplex PCR assay. TCRdb's version of the immuneACCESS table is confined to in-frame rearrangements and falls short of the full clone set. An unresolved V gene accounts for under half of the shortfall where checked; the remainder is of unknown origin. For this sample there are tens of thousands of clones; about nine tenths appear just once. The ten largest clones capture under 4% of the sample. The sequences come from PBMCs, collected after 12 months of ibrutinib treatment. Source of these receptors: a human donor with chronic lymphocytic leukemia.

The rearrangement joins TRBV7-3 to TRBJ2-1, with 11 bases identical to TRBD2. This CDR3 comprises 15 residues. Germline CDR1 is SGHTA and CDR2 is FQGTGA. The V and J ends lost 9 bases and 9 bases, in that order; junction bases with no gene match: 13. The CDR3 reads CARSPLAGDKGEQFF. In nucleotides, the CDR3 is TGTGCCAGAAGCCCACTAGCGGGAGATAAAGGTGAGCAGTTCTTC.

CDR3 DNA sequence: TGTGCCAGCAGTCCGCCGTTGATCTCTGGAAACACCATATATTTT. It translates to CASSPPLISGNTIYF. The V call is TRBV7-9, the J call TRBJ1-3, with D uncertain. CDR3 length: 15 amino acids. Germline assignment: CDR1 SEHNR and CDR2 FQNEAQ (reference sequence). V lost 6 bases to trimming and J lost 0 bases, with 12 bases between them. The full variable domain, rest sourced from reference TRBV7-9 and TRBJ1-3, is DTGVSQNPRHKITKRGQNVTFRCDPISEHNRLYWYRQTLGQGPEFLTYFQNEAQLEKSRLLSDRFSAERPKGSFSTLEIQRTEQGDSAMYLCASSPPLISGNTIYFGEGSWLTVV.

V and J are TRBV27 and TRBJ2-7, with TRBD1 matching 8 bases. The length of the CDR3 is 15 residues. Germline CDR1 and CDR2: MNHEY and SMNVEV (reference sequence). Trimming at V came to 2 bases and at J to 5 bases, leaving 8 bases not matched to a gene. The CDR3 DNA reads as TGTGCCAGCAGTTTAGATCCAGGGGGCTCAAACGAGCAGTACTTC. Amino acids: CASSLDPGGSNEQYF.

The rearrangement uses TRBV5-6 and TRBJ2-7; tentative D call: TRBD1 (6 bases). This CDR3 is built from 13 residues. Germline CDR1 is SGHDT and CDR2 is YYEEEE. V dropped 2 bases and J dropped 7 bases, with 13 bases sitting between them. CDR3 amino acids: CASSFIGQKEQYF. The CDR3 DNA sequence: TGTGCCAGCAGCTTCATCGGACAGAAAGAGCAGTACTTC.

The rearrangement links TRBV18 to TRBJ1-1, with D uncertain. V was clipped by 0 bases and J by 8 bases, with 13 bases between them. From germline, CDR1 is KGHSH and CDR2 LQKENI. This CDR3 has 14 residues. Written as DNA, the CDR3 is TGTGCCAGCTCACCACCATACGGGAGAGGGGAAGCTTTCTTT. Amino acids: CASSPPYGRGEAFF. Using reference TRBV18 and TRBJ1-1 for the parts outside the CDR3, the full variable domain is NAGVMQNPRHLVRRRGQEARLRCSPMKGHSHVYWYRQLPEEGLKFMVYLQKENIIDESGMPKERFSAEFPKEGPSILRIQQVVRGDSAAYFCASSPPYGRGEAFFGQGTRLTVV.

The CDR3 loop is CASSSSGGGNSNQPQHF. The CDR3 nucleotides read TGTGCCAGCAGCTCCAGCGGAGGGGGAAATAGCAATCAGCCCCAGCATTTT. The rearrangement joins TRBV14 to TRBJ1-5; D may be TRBD1 (6 bases). V lost 5 bases and J 0 bases, leaving 17 bases between the germline ends. The CDR3 loop spans 17 amino acids. Germline CDR1 is SGHDN and CDR2 is FVKESK.

This sequence joins TRBV5-6 and TRBJ2-7, with D hard to call. This CDR3 has 15 residues. The germline V and J ends were trimmed by 2 bases and 3 bases, with 15 bases remaining between them. Germline V gene lookup returns CDR1 SGHDT and CDR2 YYEEEE. CDR3 sequence: CASSFRSTVDYEQYF. The CDR3 DNA follows: TGTGCCAGCAGCTTTAGGTCTACAGTAGACTACGAGCAGTACTTC.

This sequence joins TRBV30 and TRBJ1-6; D might be TRBD1 (5 bases). V gave up 3 bases and J gave up 9 bases, with 9 bases separating them. CDR1 is GTSNPN and CDR2 is SVGIG in the germline V gene (reference sequence). The CDR3 covers 12 residues. The CDR3 region is CAWSRQLSPLHF. The CDR3 DNA is TGTGCCTGGAGCCGACAGCTTTCACCCCTCCACTTT. Supplemented by reference TRBV30 and TRBJ1-6, the full variable domain reads SQTIHQWPATLVQPVGSPLSLECTVEGTSNPNLYWYRQAAGRGLQLLFYSVGIGQISSEVPQNLSASRPQDRQFILSSKKLLLSDSGFYLCAWSRQLSPLHFGNGTRLTVT.

The chain couples TRBV19 to TRBJ2-1, with D perhaps assigned TRBD1 or TRBD2 (8 bases each). The V end was cut by 3 bases, the J end by 7 bases, with 31 bases between. The CDR3 extends over 20 amino acids. CDR1 and CDR2 (germline): LNHDA, SQIVND (reference sequence). As DNA, the CDR3 is TGTGCCAGTAGTATTACAAGGCAGGGGGCGCTTGGCGGGAGGTTAAATGAGCAGTTCTTC. Amino acid sequence: CASSITRQGALGGRLNEQFF.

The V call is TRBV5-1, the J call TRBJ2-7; 9 bases map to TRBD1. The germline V gene encodes CDR1 SGHRS and CDR2 YFSETQ. The CDR3 consists of 16 residues. The V segment lost 0 bases and the J segment 2 bases; nucleotides outside the gene matches: 6. The CDR3 DNA sequence: TGCGCCAGCAGCTTGGCGAGGGACAGGGCAACCTACGAGCAGTACTTC. It encodes CASSLARDRATYEQYF.

This chain connects TRBV7-2 to TRBJ2-7; possibly TRBD1 for D (6 bases). Trimming took 4 bases from V and 4 from J, leaving 11 bases between them. CDR1 and CDR2 (germline): SGHTA, FQGNSA. CDR3 size: 13 residues. The CDR3 bases are TGTGCCAGCAGCTCACGAGGGGGTTACGAGCAGTACTTC. It translates to CASSSRGGYEQYF.

This chain joins TRBV5-4 and TRBJ2-1, with TRBD1 matching 8 bases. V was pared by 1 base and J by 4 bases, with 4 bases of the junction left unmatched. Germline V gives CDR1 SGHNT, CDR2 YYREEE (reference sequence). The CDR3 extends over 15 amino acids. CDR3 sequence reads: CASSLRTGGYNEQFF. CDR3 bases: TGTGCCAGCAGCTTGCGAACAGGGGGGTACAATGAGCAGTTCTTC.

Note on this clone: Other DNA sequences in the sample encode the same CDR3. This chain links TRBV19 with TRBJ1-1; TRBD1 matches at 10 bases. CDR1 and CDR2 from the germline V gene are LNHDA and SQIVND (reference sequence). The CDR3 has 14 residues. V shed 4 bases and J 5 bases; nucleotides not matched to a gene: 4. The CDR3 DNA reads as TGTGCCAGTAGTACCGACAGGGGGCTAACTGAAGCTTTCTTT. Its protein is CASSTDRGLTEAFF.

The J gene is TRBJ1-5, the V gene TRBV27; D gene unclear. The V gene's germline CDR1 is MNHEY and CDR2 SMNVEV (reference sequence). The V end lost 5 bases, the J end lost 2 bases, and 7 bases lay between the germline ends. The CDR3 runs 13 residues. CDR3 sequence: CASSPWRNQPQHF. The CDR3 DNA reads as TGTGCCAGCAGTCCATGGCGCAATCAGCCCCAGCATTTT.

This chain joins TRBV6-1 and TRBJ1-1; maybe TRBD1 (6 bases). Looked up from germline, CDR1 is MNHNS and CDR2 is SASEGT. Trimming removed 3 bases from V and 1 base from J, with 9 bases in between. CDR3 length equals 14 residues. CDR3 nucleotide sequence: TGTGCCAGCAGTGAGGGGGGGCAGAACACTGAAGCTTTCTTT. Translation: CASSEGGQNTEAFF.

The V and J genes are TRBV7-9 and TRBJ2-5; D not certain. V was pared by 7 bases and J by 4 bases, with 4 bases between. The CDR3 runs to 10 residues. CDR1 and CDR2 (germline): SEHNR, FQNEAQ (reference sequence). CDR3 sequence (DNA): TGTGCCAGCAACGGAGAGACCCAGTACTTC. Protein product: CASNGETQYF.

V gene TRBV6-4 combines with J gene TRBJ2-1; 10 bases match TRBD2. The germline CDR1 and CDR2 sequences are MRHNA and SNTAGT. V trimming: 7 bases; J trimming: 3 bases; junction bases outside the gene matches: 6. The CDR3 runs to 15 residues. CDR3 sequence reads: CASMQIAGGYNEQFF. The CDR3 nucleotides read TGTGCCAGCATGCAGATAGCGGGGGGCTACAATGAGCAGTTCTTC.

This chain connects TRBV5-1 to TRBJ2-7; TRBD2 aligns across 8 bases. Germline assignment: CDR1 SGHRS and CDR2 YFSETQ. This CDR3 region has 12 residues. V lost 3 bases to trimming and J lost 6 bases; unmatched junction nucleotides: 2. CDR3 nucleotide sequence: TGCGCCAGCAGCTCGGGGGGGCCCGAGCAGTACTTC. It specifies CASSSGGPEQYF.

The rearrangement uses TRBV9 and TRBJ1-2, with a possible D match to TRBD1 (6 bases). Germline-derived CDR1 and CDR2 are SGDLS and YYNGEE. V lost 3 bases, J lost 5 bases, and 17 bases lay in between. The CDR3 runs 15 residues. The CDR3 region is CASSGPWGGPYGYTF. The CDR3 nucleotides are TGTGCCAGCAGCGGGCCGTGGGGGGGCCCATATGGCTACACCTTC.